Below, one T cell receptor (beta chain) is given with its context. The data originate from a study of blood T cell repertoires in COVID-19. Study at large: Whether acute or convalescent, the COVID-19 samples came from the United States, Italy and Spain. PBMCs, B-cell-depleted T cells, or T cells were the source of the cDNA or gDNA that made up the material.

V lost 5 bases and J 0 bases, leaving 10 bases between the germline ends. The CDR3 spans 14 residues. CDR1 is MNHEY, CDR2 SMNVEV, per germline (reference sequence). Study processing details: Researchers report that nucleated cell counts were estimated from reference gene primer amplification. Only in-frame clones appear in the TCRdb table, and some are missing; sequencing was by immunoSEQ multiplex PCR. Clonal size and the V and J genes are those of that table, whereas D and trimming came from the DNA. Of about 82,000 clones listed, around four fifths were seen once; the top ten hold about a sixth. The receptor was isolated from a woman aged 55-69 years with acute or convalescent COVID-19. This chain uses TRBV27 with TRBJ1-1; a weak D match, TRBD1 (5 bases). Sequenced material: peripheral blood. The chain's CDR3 is CASSGHRMNTEAFF. CDR3 DNA sequence: TGTGCCAGCAGTGGACATCGGATGAACACTGAAGCTTTCTTT.